The TCR beta chain described here comes from a study of shared clonotypes between healthy human individuals (dated by TCRdb to the early 2020s). For the study in its entirety: A couple of women and a few men aged 18 to 49 years were included in the cohort. For each donor, CD4 naive and CD4 memory were each run on three plates, CD8 naive on two plates, and CD8 memory on one plate. To estimate repertoire size and how much clonotype sharing occurs between individuals, the study deeply sequenced the blood TCR repertoires of five or six healthy adults. To increase sequencing depth and limit assay-specific biases, different laboratories used diverse techniques to prepare libraries and sequence TCR repertoires. Per donor, leukapheresis produced somewhere between about 0.9 and 9.5 billion PBMCs.

V is cut by 5 bases and J by 6 bases, and the space between the germline ends is 20 bases. The CDR3 has 15 amino acids, counting the end cysteine and phenylalanine. The entry retains the CDR3 DNA only, 45 bases that are in frame from base 1. Taken from the germline V gene, the CDR1 and CDR2 loops are SGHVS and FQNEAQ. Overall results and qualifications from the work: Incomplete sequencing was indicated by rarefaction of sorted-subset datasets, despite the large sequencing depth. Sampling was limited to blood, and TCR repertoires in tissue likely differ from TCR repertoires in blood. Naive subsets generally had larger estimated clonotype richness than memory subsets. When a handful of donors were compared, the shared fraction of clonotypes was roughly 5% for naive CD4, around 4% for naive CD8, 2.3% for memory CD4, and 0.35% to 0.4% for memory CD8. Because the study included only a small number of donors, the genetic and exposure-history diversity represented was limited. Clonotypes shared by all four sorted-subset donors showed higher generation probabilities than non-shared clonotypes. Pairwise subsampling indicated that sequencing depth was expected to affect the degree of clonotype sharing among donors.

On this clone: Which antigen it targets is not known. Base qualities are not at hand, and no much larger clone is one base apart.

CD8 naive samples were CD45RO-negative cells positively selected for CCR7, giving a CD45RA+CCR7+ population that excluded TemRA cells. The donors were healthy, HIV-negative adults who had no recently reported acute infections or vaccinations. All donors were Caucasian adults living in Nashville, Tennessee, USA. Blood was collected by leukapheresis, and PBMCs were isolated by Ficoll-Histopaque density gradient centrifugation and then cryopreserved in liquid nitrogen vapor phase. Analytical flow cytometry was used to check the purity and quantity of every magnetically sorted T cell population. Each sorted fraction had its genomic DNA isolated and then quantified by UV absorbance on a Nanodrop 2000c. TCR CDR3 regions were amplified from genomic DNA by multiplex PCR using the deep immunoSEQ assay. Extracted genomic DNA from each cell subset was distributed evenly across all wells of several immunoSEQ 96-well plates, and each plate was treated as a replicate. Each replicate PCR for sorted subsets received about 200 ng genomic DNA, equal to around 32,000 T cell genomes. Purified libraries were quantified with a Qubit 3.0 fluorometer, sized on a Bioanalyzer 2100, and re-quantified with the KAPA Library Quantification kit. A separate single-read 150-cycle Illumina NextSeq 550 flow cell was used to sequence each immunoSEQ 96-well plate. Turning to the authors' computational methods: Because the immunoSEQ output included only junctional sequences and no quality scores, the filtering could not be the same as the filtering used for full-length reads. Sequences were annotated with PyIR, a Python wrapper for IgBLAST v1.9, using IMGT germline references to assign V/J genes and CDR3. Reads were filtered out if the reads had weak V/J assignments (E-value above 1e-6), no CDR3, stop codons, out-of-frame junctions, or ambiguous translated residues. V3J clonotypes were defined as sequences sharing an identical inferred V gene, J gene, and CDR3 amino acid sequence. The percentage overlap between two repertoires was calculated by dividing the number of shared unique clonotypes by the size of the smaller repertoire. Repertoire richness was assessed with RTK rarefaction, the Chao1 estimator, and Recon v2.1 estimates of unobserved clonotypes. Generation probabilities for all TCRbeta clonotypes obtained by the gDNA method from a handful of donors were computed using OLGA. TCRdb carries this immuneACCESS record with in-frame sequences only. Its versions omit some clonotypes, under half of them owing to an unresolved V gene in the studies checked, with the rest unexplained. The V and J calls and the clone size are those of that table, but D and trimming were determined from the DNA. The sample records millions of clones, approximately 94% of which are singletons. The top ten constitute roughly 1% of the sample.

The V and J segments used are TRBV7-8 and TRBJ2-7, with the D gene uncertain. This clonotype was obtained from a man younger than 35 in good health. Sequencing was carried out using naive CD8+ T cells sorted from blood. The cell subset or site label, as the study defines it: CD45RA+CCR7+. The bases read TGTGCCAGCAGCCGACCGGACGGCATAGAAGGCGAGCAGTACTTC. It encodes CASSRPDGIEGEQYF.